Below are 2 T cell receptor beta chains sequenced from a single sample in a study of T cell repertoires in cytomegalovirus infection. Each CDR3 protein is one row after TCRdb ran MiXCR on the reads. The sample holds fewer than 550,000 distinct CDR3 sequences, approximately 10% seen once. Sequencing was performed on PBMCs. The receptors stem from a human donor in good health (CMV status not recorded). Some clones in this sample may be carry-over from other donors' samples.

The chain is built from TRBV5-1 and TRBJ1-1; D remains ambiguous. The CDR3 runs to 15 residues. V gave up 0 bases and J gave up 1 base, with 10 bases separating them. Germline V CDR1 and CDR2: SGHRS, YFSETQ. CDR3 loop: CASSLVPGENTEAFF. For the CDR3, the DNA is TGCGCCAGCAGCTTGGTTCCAGGAGAGAACACTGAAGCTTTCTTT.

The V and J genes are TRBV30 and TRBJ1-5; D perhaps matches TRBD1 (5 bases). V shed 0 bases and J shed 7 bases, with 13 bases lying between them. This CDR3 contains 14 residues. Germline loops: CDR1 GTSNPN, CDR2 SVGIG (reference sequence). In nucleotides, the CDR3 is TGTGCCTGGAGTGTAATGCAGGGAAAACAGCCCCAGCATTTT. It codes for CAWSVMQGKQPQHF.